This entry describes one TCR beta chain. Only one count was recorded for this clone. The antigen it recognizes is unknown. No much larger clone is present one base from it, and per-base qualities are unavailable. The data belong to a study of Ad26.COV2.S vaccination and SARS-CoV-2 variants (dated by TCRdb to the early 2020s). Some background on the complete study: Donors in the vaccine arm were drawn from COV1001, a multicentre, randomized, double-blind, placebo-controlled phase I-IIa trial testing Ad26.COV2.S in healthy adults. Participants in the trial were split at random into five groups of five each, receiving low-dose or high-dose Ad26.COV2.S once or twice, or else placebo on both occasions. A total of roughly 32 samples were included in the TCR-sequenced set, comprising roughly 19 Ad26.COV2.S vaccine recipients, 5 placebo recipients and 8 SARS-CoV-2 convalescent individuals. Ad26.COV2.S was administered intramuscularly at 5 x 10^10 or 1 x 10^11 viral particles, either as a single shot or as two shots given 56 days apart. The specificity and breadth of SARS-CoV-2-reactive T cell receptors after Ad26.COV2.S vaccination were assessed by TCRbeta repertoire sequencing. Investigators did not know the trial group allocation while performing experiments and assessing outcomes. General findings and caveats noted by the study authors: After vaccination, substantial breadth of spike-specific CD8+ and CD4+ T cell responses was reported. Compared with placebo recipients, Ad26.COV2.S recipients showed higher spike-specific TCR breadth (P = 0.0014). The study lacked the statistical power to compare responses across vaccine doses or regimens. It was noted by the authors that total T cell responses may have been underestimated by the TCR breadth and depth analyses. Vaccine and placebo recipients had similar non-spike TCR breadth, a finding consistent with the vaccine containing only spike.

The immunoSEQ Assay was used to sequence TCRbeta CDR3 regions. After extraction, genomic DNA underwent amplification by bias-controlled multiplex PCR, followed by high-throughput sequencing. On the authors' methods: Collapsing and filtering of sequences were performed to quantify the absolute abundance of each unique TCRbeta CDR3 region. T cell fraction was estimated by normalizing TCRbeta template counts to usable DNA, which was measured by amplifying reference genes present in all nucleated cells. Repertoire TCRs were annotated as SARS-CoV-2-specific by exact matching of V gene, CDR3 amino acid sequence and J gene to a known reactive TCR set. The reference SARS-CoV-2 TCR set was obtained from MIRA and was filtered for enrichment in COVID-19-positive ImmuneCODE repertoires, whereby public or cross-reactive TCRs were removed. Using the MIRA antigens, annotated TCRs were further analysed by specific ORF or by position within an ORF. Breadth was defined as the number of annotated unique rearrangements divided by the total number of unique productive rearrangements, and depth was defined as the summed frequency of the annotated unique rearrangements. TCR breadth was compared between groups using two-sided Wilcoxon rank-sum tests. TCRdb mirrors the immuneACCESS table, restricted to in-frame sequences. Some clones are absent from its copies; in checked studies, under half trace to an unresolved V gene, and the reason for the others is unknown. That table supplies the V and J calls and clone size; D and trimming were determined from the DNA. Present in this sample are fewer than 900,000 clones, about 90% of which were seen just once. The ten most abundant clones make up roughly 1.5% of the sample.

Read against the paper, the sample's treatment or condition label means: roughly 20 received Ad26.COV2.S at low or high dose, single or two shots; roughly five received placebo; per-sample allocation not given. For vaccine and placebo recipients, repertoires were sequenced using samples collected on day 63 after the first injection. In Cohort 1b, 25 to 30 adults aged 18-55 years were enrolled at a single site in Boston, USA, between 29 July and 7 August 2020. Ad26.COV2.S consisted of a replication-incompetent adenovirus type 26 vector by which a prefusion-stabilized SARS-CoV-2 spike protein from the original Wuhan strain was expressed. This TCR derives from a person aged 18-60 years who received the Ad26.COV2.S COVID-19 vaccine or a placebo. Sequencing used peripheral blood, obtained in a trial of Ad26.COV2.S vaccine versus placebo.

The nucleotides read TGTGCCAGCAGTTATGACTATGGCTACACCTTC. This is translated as CASSYDYGYTF. The sequence links TRBV27 to TRBJ1-2, with the D gene not confidently named. V is pared back by 4 bases and J by 3 bases, with 3 bases lying between the germline termini. Its CDR3 holds 11 amino acids, cysteine through phenylalanine. Only the CDR3 portion is preserved as DNA: 33 bases, with reading frame beginning at the first base. The germline V gene (reference sequence) specifies MNHEY as CDR1 and SMNVEV as CDR2.